Presented here are 27 T cell receptor beta chains from one specimen sequenced in a study of T cells after posttransplantation cyclophosphamide. A marrow graft followed busulfan-fludarabine conditioning, with cyclophosphamide on days +3 and +4. TCRdb's table, derived via immunoSEQ multiplex PCR, lists solely in-frame clones and lacks some. Of some 20,000 clones in the sample, around 70% were seen once. Sequenced material: PBMCs, taken after an allogeneic stem cell transplant with post-transplant cyclophosphamide. The receptors originated from a young adult male patient who received an allogeneic stem cell transplant from a related donor, was CMV-positive, and had acute GVHD only. Some T cells may be graft donor cells.

The chain links TRBV29-1 to TRBJ1-2; D is possibly TRBD1 (6 bases). The CDR3 contains 11 residues. CDR1 is SQVTM, CDR2 ANQGSEA, per germline. V dropped 7 bases and J dropped 8 bases, with 14 bases sitting between them. The CDR3: CSEQGPVGYTF. In DNA form, the CDR3 reads TGCAGCGAACAGGGACCCGTGGGCTACACCTTC.

This chain links TRBV7-6 with TRBJ2-1, with D tentatively TRBD1 (6 bases). Germline V gives CDR1 SGHVS, CDR2 FNYEAQ. CDR3 length: 16 amino acids. V lost 1 base, J lost 5 bases, and 15 bases lay in between. The CDR3 is CASSLEPGQIHNEQFF. The CDR3, as DNA: TGTGCCAGCAGCTTAGAGCCTGGACAGATACACAATGAGCAGTTCTTC.

The chain couples TRBV4-3 to TRBJ2-7, with 9 bases identical to TRBD2. Trimming took 0 bases from V and 2 from J; bases not matched to a gene: 8. Germline loops: CDR1 LGHNA, CDR2 YSLEER. The length of the CDR3 is 17 residues. CDR3 sequence (DNA): TGCGCCAGCAGCCAAGAGGTACCGGTAGCGGGGGCCTACGAGCAGTACTTC. Its protein is CASSQEVPVAGAYEQYF.

The chain uses TRBV7-6 and TRBJ1-1; D is perhaps TRBD1 (5 bases). This CDR3 spans 15 amino acids. V gave up 5 bases and J gave up 3 bases, with 16 bases separating them. The germline CDR1 and CDR2 sequences are SGHVS and FNYEAQ. The CDR3 loop is CASSLLRGLDTEAFF. The CDR3 DNA reads as TGTGCCAGCAGCCTATTGCGGGGCTTAGACACTGAAGCTTTCTTT.

The genes are TRBV19 and TRBJ1-2; 11 nucleotides match TRBD1. CDR1 is LNHDA and CDR2 is SQIVND in the germline V gene (reference sequence). The CDR3 length is 18 residues. V gave up 10 bases and J gave up 3 bases; unmatched junction bases: 19. This chain's CDR3 is CATRGTGGTPGNDYGYTF. The CDR3, as DNA: TGTGCCACCAGGGGGACAGGGGGTACACCGGGCAACGACTATGGCTACACCTTC.

V is TRBV6-6 and J is TRBJ1-1; TRBD1 might be the D (6 bases). CDR1 and CDR2 (germline): MNHNY, SVGAGI (reference sequence). The length of the CDR3 is 16 residues. Trimming removed 2 bases from V and 4 bases from J, with 17 bases in between. CDR3 residues: CASSYEVISGATEAFF. As DNA, the CDR3 is TGTGCCAGCAGTTACGAAGTTATTTCAGGGGCCACTGAAGCTTTCTTT.

The V call is TRBV7-2, the J call TRBJ2-7; D possibly corresponds to TRBD1 (6 bases). This CDR3 is 14 amino acids long. V was clipped by 3 bases and J by 2 bases, with 11 bases between them. CDR1 is SGHTA and CDR2 is FQGNSA in the germline V gene. CDR3: CASSLGHRPYEQYF. The CDR3 coding sequence is TGTGCCAGCAGCTTGGGACATCGCCCCTACGAGCAGTACTTC.

The sample holds one count of this clone. This sequence joins TRBV29-1 and TRBJ2-2; D is perhaps TRBD1 (6 bases). Germline CDR1 and CDR2: SQVTM and ANQGSEA. V lost 5 bases and J lost 3, with 13 bases in between. CDR3 length equals 14 residues. The CDR3 coding sequence is TGCAGCGTTCACTCGGACAGTTACACCGGGGAGCTGTTTTTT. As protein: CSVHSDSYTGELFF.

The chain carries TRBV7-5 and TRBJ2-2; the table's D gene call, TRBD1, was not cross checked with the DNA. TRBV7-5 is given as a pseudogene. The CDR3 has 19 amino acids. CDR3 in DNA: TGTGCCAGAAGCTCCCGAGAGCGCAGGACAGAGGGATATACCGGGGAGCTGTTTTTT. Translated: CARSSRERRTEGYTGELFF.

V is TRBV6-6 and J is TRBJ2-3, with D possibly being TRBD1 (6 bases). This CDR3 is built from 13 residues. Trimming took 4 bases from V and 3 from J, leaving 8 bases between them. Per germline, CDR1 MNHNY and CDR2 SVGAGI (reference sequence). The DNA of the CDR3 is TGTGCCAGCAGTTTGGGGGCAACAGATACGCAGTATTTT. As protein: CASSLGATDTQYF.

V usage is TRBV4-2 and J usage is TRBJ1-2; D is uncertain. Germline CDR1 LGHNA, CDR2 YNFKEQ. The ends were cut back, 6 bases at V and 5 bases at J, with 19 bases in the middle. The CDR3 covers 15 residues. CDR3 region: CASSLNKVEAYGYTF. The CDR3 DNA is TGTGCCAGCAGTCTTAACAAGGTTGAGGCGTATGGCTACACCTTC.

This chain links TRBV2 with TRBJ1-3; D might be TRBD1 (5 bases). The CDR3 is made up of 15 amino acids. CDR1 SNHLY and CDR2 FYNNEI come from the germline V gene. Deletions cut 4 bases from V and 2 bases from J, with 12 bases between. The CDR3 spells CASSGLRVAGNTIYF. The DNA of the CDR3 is TGTGCCAGCAGTGGCCTCAGGGTAGCTGGAAACACCATATATTTT. The whole variable domain, filled in from reference TRBV2 and TRBJ1-3, reads EPEVTQTPSHQVTQMGQEVILRCVPISNHLYFYWYRQILGQKVEFLVSFYNNEISEKSEIFDDQFSVERPDGSNFTLKIRSTKLEDSAMYFCASSGLRVAGNTIYFGEGSWLTVV.

This clone was counted only a few times. The genes are TRBV2 and TRBJ2-1, with a tentative D call TRBD1 (6 bases). The germline gives CDR1 SNHLY, CDR2 FYNNEI. This CDR3 has 13 residues. Trimming stripped 6 bases from V and 6 bases from J, with 12 bases between. The CDR3 loop is CASSLYRVNEQFF. The CDR3 DNA is TGTGCCAGCAGCCTGTACAGGGTCAATGAGCAGTTCTTC. Variable domain in full (rest from reference TRBV2 and TRBJ2-1): EPEVTQTPSHQVTQMGQEVILRCVPISNHLYFYWYRQILGQKVEFLVSFYNNEISEKSEIFDDQFSVERPDGSNFTLKIRSTKLEDSAMYFCASSLYRVNEQFFGPGTRLTVL.

CDR3 coding DNA: TGCGCCAGCAAGGGACAGGGGGGGGGAAAACTGTTTTTT. This gives the protein CASKGQGGGKLFF. The chain uses TRBV10-2 and TRBJ1-4, with TRBD1 identical over 11 bases. Germline assignment: CDR1 WSHSY and CDR2 SAAADI. This CDR3 is built from 13 residues. Trimming cost V 7 bases and J 10 bases; bases outside gene matches: 5.

This chain links TRBV5-4 with TRBJ1-1, with D possibly matching TRBD1 (5 bases). CDR3 length equals 17 residues. Germline V gene sequence: CDR1 SGHNT, CDR2 YYREEE (reference sequence). The V end was cut by 6 bases, the J end by 3 bases, with 24 bases between. In DNA, the CDR3 is TGTGCCAGCACCCACACCGGCAGGATAAAGGGGCACACTGAAGCTTTCTTT. It encodes CASTHTGRIKGHTEAFF.

The chain employs TRBV5-4 and TRBJ2-3; no firm D call. V lost 0 bases to trimming and J lost 5 bases, with 10 bases between them. Germline CDR1 SGHNT, CDR2 YYREEE (reference sequence). This CDR3 has 14 amino acids. Written as DNA, the CDR3 is TGTGCCAGCAGCTTGGTCGGTGTTCAAGATACGCAGTATTTT. Its protein product is CASSLVGVQDTQYF.

The rearrangement links TRBV9 to TRBJ2-7, with D possibly being TRBD1 (6 bases). V was shortened by 3 bases and J by 3 bases, with 25 bases between the two germline ends. Germline V gives CDR1 SGDLS, CDR2 YYNGEE. This CDR3 comprises 18 residues. In DNA form, the CDR3 reads TGTGCCAGCAGCGAGACGCCCCCCCGGGTCGAGGGGGACTACGAGCAGTACTTC. Amino acids: CASSETPPRVEGDYEQYF.

The table lists this clone with a count of one. The V gene is TRBV27, the J gene TRBJ2-5; TRBD1 matches at 10 bases. Germline trimming cut 1 base from V and 2 bases from J; bases unmatched to any gene: 4. This CDR3 is built from 16 residues. Per germline, CDR1 MNHEY and CDR2 SMNVEV (reference sequence). Written as DNA, the CDR3 is TGTGCCAGCAGTTTATGGGGACAGGGGTCACAAGAGACCCAGTACTTC. Translating gives CASSLWGQGSQETQYF.

The chain couples TRBV7-9 to TRBJ2-7; TRBD2 matches 7 bases. The J segment lost 3 bases and the V segment lost 1 base, leaving 9 bases of the junction unmatched. The germline CDR1 and CDR2 sequences are SEHNR and FQNEAQ (reference sequence). The CDR3 covers 16 residues. CDR3 loop: CASSLDWAGEGYEQYF. CDR3 coding DNA: TGTGCCAGCAGCTTAGATTGGGCGGGGGAAGGCTACGAGCAGTACTTC.

This clone occurred a few times. J is TRBJ2-7 and V is TRBV21-1; the table's TRBD1 call for D was not verified on the DNA. TRBV21-1 is marked as a pseudogene. This CDR3 has 16 amino acids. In nucleotides, the CDR3 is TGTGCCAGCAGCAAATTAACAGTGATGTTGTCCTACGAGCAGTACTTC. Residues: CASSKLTVMLSYEQYF.

V gene TRBV9 combines with J gene TRBJ1-2; 9 nucleotides match TRBD1. The CDR3 runs to 16 residues. Germline values: CDR1 SGDLS, CDR2 YYNGEE. Trimming at V came to 0 bases and at J to 4 bases, leaving 7 bases not matched to a gene. The CDR3 loop is CASSVAQGARGYGYTF. CDR3 in DNA: TGTGCCAGCAGCGTAGCACAGGGGGCGCGCGGCTATGGCTACACCTTC.

V usage is TRBV7-8 and J usage is TRBJ1-5, with TRBD1 matching over 7 bases. This CDR3 is built from 15 residues. Germline V gene lookup returns CDR1 SGHVS and CDR2 FQNEAQ. The J segment lost 11 bases and the V segment lost 5 bases, leaving 15 bases of the junction unmatched. CDR3 in amino acids: CASSPGGHSKSSQHF. CDR3 nucleotides: TGTGCCAGCAGCCCAGGGGGGCACTCGAAATCGTCCCAGCATTTT. The complete variable domain, with remaining parts taken from reference TRBV7-8 and TRBJ1-5, reads GAGVSQSPRYKVAKRGQDVALRCDPISGHVSLFWYQQALGQGPEFLTYFQNEAQLDKSGLPSDRFFAERPEGSVSTLKIQRTQQEDSAVYLCASSPGGHSKSSQHFGDGTRLSIL.

The chain is built from TRBV6-5 and TRBJ1-1, with D possibly TRBD1 on 6 matching bases. The length of the CDR3 is 11 residues. Trimming removed 7 bases from V and 11 bases from J, with 14 bases in between. The germline V gene has CDR1 MNHEY and CDR2 SVGAGI. The CDR3 nucleotides read TGTGCCAGCATCAGCAACAGGGTCGCTTTCTTT. This codes for CASISNRVAFF.

This clone came up once. The CDR3 coding sequence is TGCAGCGTCAGAGGACAGGCAATACCGTATGGCTACACCTTC. Translating gives CSVRGQAIPYGYTF. The gene calls are TRBV29-1 and TRBJ1-2, with 7 bases lining up with TRBD1. CDR3 length: 14 residues. Germline lookup yields CDR1 SQVTM and CDR2 ANQGSEA. Losses at the gene ends were 6 bases for V and 5 bases for J; bases not matched to a gene: 12. The whole variable domain, filled in from reference TRBV29-1 and TRBJ1-2, reads SAVISQKPSRDICQRGTSLTIQCQVDSQVTMMFWYRQQPGQSLTLIATANQGSEATYESGFVIDKFPISRPNLTFSTLTVSNMSPEDSSIYLCSVRGQAIPYGYTFGSGTRLTVV.

This chain joins TRBV5-8 and TRBJ2-2; perhaps TRBD1 as D (5 bases). The germline V gene has CDR1 SGHTS and CDR2 YDEGEE. The CDR3 loop spans 17 amino acids. Trimming removed 4 bases at V and 0 bases at J, with 16 bases between. The CDR3: CASSRSWAGPNTGELFF. CDR3 bases: TGTGCCAGCAGCCGATCATGGGCAGGGCCGAACACCGGGGAGCTGTTTTTT.

This clone was counted only a few times. The chain uses TRBV5-8 and TRBJ2-3, with 7 positions matching TRBD1. Germline CDR1 reads SGHTS; CDR2 reads YDEGEE. The CDR3 runs 14 residues. The V segment lost 8 bases and the J segment 1 base; nucleotides outside the gene matches: 7. DNA of the CDR3: TGTGCCAGTGAGAAAGGGGGCCGCACAGATACGCAGTATTTT. This sequence encodes CASEKGGRTDTQYF. Based on the CDR3 plus reference TRBV5-8 and TRBJ2-3, the full variable domain is EAGVTQSPTHLIKTRGQQATLRCSPISGHTSVYWYQQALGLGLQFLLWYDEGEERNRGNFPPRFSGRQFPNYSSELNVNALELEDSALYLCASEKGGRTDTQYFGPGTRLTVL.

The chain has TRBV2 and TRBJ1-4; TRBD1 agrees at 12 bases. Germline CDR1 reads SNHLY; CDR2 reads FYNNEI. The CDR3 consists of 16 residues. V lost 5 bases and J lost 10; bases outside the gene matches: 11. The CDR3 region is CASSWDRGRQGAKLFF. CDR3 DNA sequence: TGTGCCAGCAGTTGGGACAGGGGGCGGCAAGGTGCAAAACTGTTTTTT. The full variable domain, with the rest looked up from reference TRBV2 and TRBJ1-4, is EPEVTQTPSHQVTQMGQEVILRCVPISNHLYFYWYRQILGQKVEFLVSFYNNEISEKSEIFDDQFSVERPDGSNFTLKIRSTKLEDSAMYFCASSWDRGRQGAKLFFGSGTQLSVL.